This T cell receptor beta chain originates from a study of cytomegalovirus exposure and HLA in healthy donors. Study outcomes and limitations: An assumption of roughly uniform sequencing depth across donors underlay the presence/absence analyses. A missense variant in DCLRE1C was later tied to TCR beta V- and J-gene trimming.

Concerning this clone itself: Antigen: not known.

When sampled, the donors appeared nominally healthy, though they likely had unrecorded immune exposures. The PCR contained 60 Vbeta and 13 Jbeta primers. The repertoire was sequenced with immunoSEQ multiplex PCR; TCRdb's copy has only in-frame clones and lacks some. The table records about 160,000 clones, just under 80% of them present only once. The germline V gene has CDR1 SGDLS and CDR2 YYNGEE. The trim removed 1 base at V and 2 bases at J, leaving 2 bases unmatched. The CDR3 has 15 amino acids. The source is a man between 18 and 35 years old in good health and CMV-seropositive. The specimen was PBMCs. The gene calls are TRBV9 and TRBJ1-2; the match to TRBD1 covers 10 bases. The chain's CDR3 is CASSVRQGANYGYTF. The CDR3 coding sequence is TGTGCCAGCAGCGTAAGACAGGGGGCGAACTATGGCTACACCTTC.